The rows below give T cell receptor beta chains drawn from one sample of a study of T cell responses to AZD1222 COVID-19 vaccine. Generated by immunoSEQ multiplex PCR, the TCRdb table keeps only in-frame clones and is missing some. The sample lists fewer than 100,000 clones, roughly 80% occurring once. The material was peripheral blood, obtained 28 days after the second AZD1222 dose. The receptors were sampled from an adult who received the AZD1222 COVID-19 vaccine. Both conserved end residues are part of each CDR3. D genes are given only for firm matches. Clone size is not always given. Where it is, it says once, few, many or a class for expanded clones.

j_call d_call v_call clone_size cdr3_aa cdr3_nt
TRBJ2-7 TRBD2 TRBV4-2 . CAGPSPLSGVSYEQYF TGTGCCGGTCCCTCCCCTCTTAGCGGGGTCTCCTACGAGCAGTACTTC
TRBJ2-3 . TRBV2 . CASSTGLVSTDTQYF TGTGCCAGCAGTACAGGGTTAGTCAGCACAGATACGCAGTATTTT
TRBJ2-3 TRBD2 TRBV7-3 few CASSSSGGADTQYF TGTGCCAGCAGCTCTAGCGGGGGGGCGGATACGCAGTATTTT
TRBJ2-2 TRBD2 TRBV7-2 . CASILGTTNTGELFF TGTGCCAGCATCTTAGGGACTACAAACACCGGGGAGCTGTTTTTT
TRBJ2-7 . TRBV6-1 once CASSEPLRVEQYF TGTGCCAGCAGTGAACCCCTGCGAGTAGAGCAGTACTTC
TRBJ2-3 . TRBV19 few CASSWVPTDTQYF TGTGCCAGTAGTTGGGTACCGACAGATACGCAGTATTTT
TRBJ1-1 . TRBV5-1 once CASSEHDRTEAFF TGCGCCAGCAGCGAACACGACCGGACTGAAGCTTTCTTT
TRBJ2-7 . TRBV24-1 medium-sized CATRGAVHSYEQYF TGTGCCACCAGGGGAGCGGTACACTCCTACGAGCAGTACTTC
TRBJ1-1 . TRBV21-1 . CASSKQYRAMNTEAFF TGTGCCAGCAGCAAACAATACAGGGCGATGAACACTGAAGCTTTCTTT
TRBJ2-2 . TRBV4-1 . CASSLDPGEGELFF TGCGCCAGCAGCCTCGATCCCGGGGAAGGGGAGCTGTTTTTT
TRBJ1-6 . TRBV19 . CASSSAPTDNSYNSPLHF TGTGCCAGTAGTTCGGCCCCGACAGATAACTCCTATAATTCACCCCTCCACTTT
TRBJ2-7 . TRBV9 . CASSVPGGAYEQYF TGTGCCAGCAGCGTCCCAGGGGGGGCCTACGAGCAGTACTTC
TRBJ2-7 . TRBV7-9 . CASSLRSEQYF TGTGCCAGCAGCCTACGGAGCGAGCAGTACTTC
TRBJ1-1 . TRBV7-9 . CASSYTHNTEAFF TGTGCCAGCAGTTACACGCATAACACTGAAGCTTTCTTT
TRBJ2-3 . TRBV2 . CASSVSTLGTDTQYF TGTGCCAGCAGTGTTAGTACATTAGGGACAGATACGCAGTATTTT
TRBJ2-3 . TRBV7-9 . CASSLQGLASGTDTQYF TGTGCCAGCAGCTTACAAGGGCTCGCTAGCGGCACAGATACGCAGTATTTT
TRBJ2-1 TRBD1 TRBV6-1 . CASSVDRALSPYNEQFF TGTGCCAGCAGTGTTGACAGGGCTTTGTCTCCGTACAATGAGCAGTTCTTC
TRBJ1-3 . TRBV19 . CASSILGNSGNTIYF TGTGCCAGTAGTATACTCGGAAACTCTGGAAACACCATATATTTT
TRBJ2-1 TRBD2 TRBV3-1/TRBV3-2 . CATQRGGPDEQFF TGTGCCACCCAGCGGGGGGGCCCCGATGAGCAGTTCTTC
TRBJ2-3 . TRBV4-3 once CASSQGPSGTDTQYF TGCGCCAGCAGCCAAGGTCCTAGCGGCACAGATACGCAGTATTTT
TRBJ2-7 TRBD2 TRBV6-5 . CASSYDAGGAGEQYF TGTGCCAGCAGTTACGATGCGGGGGGGGCGGGGGAGCAGTACTTC
TRBJ1-2 . TRBV28 . CASTGNTYGYTF TGTGCCAGCACGGGGAACACCTATGGCTACACCTTC
TRBJ1-5 . TRBV7-9 . CASSFGRSNQPQHF TGTGCCAGCAGCTTCGGAAGGAGCAATCAGCCCCAGCATTTT
TRBJ1-1 . TRBV10-3 . CAISESQLAFF TGTGCCATCAGTGAGAGTCAGCTAGCTTTCTTT
TRBJ1-2 TRBD1 TRBV4-1 few CASSQESRGRDGYTF TGCGCCAGCAGCCAAGAATCCAGGGGGAGGGATGGCTACACCTTC
TRBJ1-5 . TRBV19 . CASSIDLSRGISNQPQHF TGTGCCAGTAGTATAGATCTATCGCGGGGTATTAGCAATCAGCCCCAGCATTTT
TRBJ2-1 TRBD2 TRBV19 . CASSTGTSGRFVNEQFF TGTGCCAGTAGTACTGGGACTAGCGGGAGATTCGTCAATGAGCAGTTCTTC
TRBJ2-5 TRBD2 TRBV5-1 . CASSLAGTSEETQYF TGCGCCAGCAGTTTGGCCGGGACTAGTGAGGAGACCCAGTACTTC
TRBJ2-7 . TRBV13 . CASSSGLLTAYEQYF TGTGCCAGCAGCTCCGGACTGTTAACGGCCTACGAGCAGTACTTC
TRBJ1-1 . TRBV5-1 . CASSFSGGLNTEAFF TGCGCCAGCAGCTTCTCCGGGGGACTGAACACTGAAGCTTTCTTT
TRBJ1-3 . TRBV6-5 . CASSYSGEYGNTIYF TGTGCCAGCAGTTACTCAGGGGAATATGGAAACACCATATATTTT
TRBJ2-6 . TRBV30 . CAWSVSGANVLTF TGTGCCTGGAGTGTATCTGGGGCCAACGTCCTGACTTTC
TRBJ2-1 . TRBV5-4 . CASTRFGGNEQFF TGTGCCAGCACCAGGTTCGGCGGGAATGAGCAGTTCTTC
TRBJ1-2 . TRBV7-9 . CASSLDGLIIYGYTF TGTGCCAGCAGCTTAGACGGGCTAATAATATATGGCTACACCTTC
TRBJ1-2 TRBD1 TRBV2 . CASSWDRGSYGYTF TGTGCCAGCAGCTGGGACAGGGGTAGCTATGGCTACACCTTC
TRBJ1-3 . TRBV19 . CASITTGNGNTIYF TGTGCCAGTATTACTACAGGGAACGGAAACACCATATATTTT
TRBJ1-1 . TRBV12-3/TRBV12-4 . CASSPKGNTEAFF TGTGCCAGCAGTCCCAAGGGCAACACTGAAGCTTTCTTT
TRBJ2-5 TRBD2 TRBV3-1/TRBV3-2 . CASSQRTRGAETQYF TGTGCCAGCAGCCAGCGGACTAGAGGGGCAGAGACCCAGTACTTC